The present entry profiles one T cell receptor beta chain with its context. Its antigen is currently unknown. CDR3 length: 15 amino acids. Trimming cost V 5 bases and J 2 bases, with 16 bases left between them. Germline values: CDR1 MNHEY, CDR2 SVGEGT. These data belong to a study of T cell responses to AZD1222 COVID-19 vaccine. Here immunoSEQ multiplex PCR was the method, and the copy in TCRdb shows in-frame clones only, minus some. Altogether under 130,000 clones are present, roughly nine tenths being singletons, with the ten largest covering over 2%. Study-level points and caveats: No day 14 peak samples; only post-peak repertoires were characterized. The study identified only a handful of AZD1222 recipients as seropositive at baseline. Rises in breadth and depth of Spike-specific TCRs came after two AZD1222 doses.

The genes are TRBV6-2 or TRBV6-3 and TRBJ2-7; D is perhaps TRBD1 (6 bases). The origin of this receptor is an adult who received the AZD1222 COVID-19 vaccine. This sample comprised peripheral blood, obtained 28 days after the second AZD1222 dose. DNA for the CDR3: TGTGCCAGCAGTGCCCCGAACAGGGCGGCCTACGAGCAGTACTTC. The encoded protein is CASSAPNRAAYEQYF.